This TCR beta chain was sequenced in a study of blood T cell repertoires in COVID-19. The wider study: Samples of COVID-19 (acute and convalescent) were obtained from the United States, Italy and Spain.

Data came from immunoSEQ multiplex PCR; TCRdb stores just in-frame clones and leaves some out. The sample has roughly 97,000 clones; 80% to 90% are singletons. Germline CDR1 is GTSNPN and CDR2 is SVGIG (reference sequence). J lost 4 bases, V lost 4 bases, and 9 bases had no gene match. The CDR3 spans 14 residues. Sequencing was done on a sample of peripheral blood. The receptor comes from a man between 60 and 75 years old with acute or convalescent COVID-19. J is TRBJ2-7 and V is TRBV30, with TRBD1 matching 8 bases. This CDR3 is CAWKPGGALYEQYF. The DNA for the CDR3 is TGTGCCTGGAAGCCAGGGGGCGCGCTTTACGAGCAGTACTTC.